This T cell receptor beta chain appears in the sequencing data of a study of beta chain features in type 1 diabetes. Findings and caveats of the study: All four CD4+ subsets of Type 1 diabetes patients contained TCRB CDR3s that were moderately but significantly shorter.

All of the isolated RNA was reverse transcribed, so expressed TCRB transcripts were sequenced. Produced via immunoSEQ multiplex PCR; TCRdb's table is partial and in-frame only. The table lists roughly 250,000 clones, about a fifth of them singletons. CDR3 size: 14 residues. From germline, CDR1 is GTSNPN and CDR2 SVGIG (reference sequence). V lost 1 base, J lost 4 bases, and 2 bases stayed unmatched. Note on this clone: Its specificity is not known. The sample holds other DNA sequences that translate to the same CDR3.

The TCR was taken from a woman in her thirties or forties with type 1 diabetes. Sequencing was done on a sample of naive CD4+ T cells from blood. The J gene is TRBJ2-1, the V gene TRBV30; 9 nucleotides align to TRBD2. CDR3 in amino acids: CAWSGTSVYNEQFF. CDR3 bases: TGTGCCTGGAGTGGGACTAGCGTTTACAATGAGCAGTTCTTC. The variable domain in full, with the rest retrieved from reference TRBV30 and TRBJ2-1, is SQTIHQWPATLVQPVGSPLSLECTVEGTSNPNLYWYRQAAGRGLQLLFYSVGIGQISSEVPQNLSASRPQDRQFILSSKKLLLSDSGFYLCAWSGTSVYNEQFFGPGTRLTVL.